The entry below gives a single T cell receptor (beta chain) sequence along with its context. The antigen remains undetermined. Here immunoSEQ multiplex PCR was the method, and the copy in TCRdb shows in-frame clones only, minus some. The table lists approximately 180,000 clones, 85% to 90% of them singletons. The sample comes from a study of T cell responses to AZD1222 COVID-19 vaccine. Study results and limitations: Only a handful of AZD1222 recipients, several in all, had baseline seropositivity.

This CDR3 spans 16 amino acids. Germline V gene sequence: CDR1 MNHEY, CDR2 SMNVEV (reference sequence). V lost 10 bases, J lost 2 bases, and 11 bases stayed unmatched. Specimen: peripheral blood, collected on day 0 of AZD1222 vaccination. The rearrangement links TRBV27 to TRBJ2-2; 9 positions agree with TRBD1. The source is an adult in good health. CDR3 coding DNA: TGTGCCACCGGACAGGGGTCCTCTTTTAACACCGGGGAGCTGTTTTTT. Amino acid sequence: CATGQGSSFNTGELFF.